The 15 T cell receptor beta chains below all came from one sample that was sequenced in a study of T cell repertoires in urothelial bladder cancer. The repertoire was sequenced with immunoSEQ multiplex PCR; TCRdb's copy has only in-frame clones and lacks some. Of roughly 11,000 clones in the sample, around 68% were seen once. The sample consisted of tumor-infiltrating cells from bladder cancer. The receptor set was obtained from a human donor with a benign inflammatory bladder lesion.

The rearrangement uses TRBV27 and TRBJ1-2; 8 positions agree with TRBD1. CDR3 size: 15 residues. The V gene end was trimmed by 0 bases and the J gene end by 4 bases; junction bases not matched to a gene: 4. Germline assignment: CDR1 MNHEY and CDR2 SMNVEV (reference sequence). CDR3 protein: CASSLSGQGGYGYTF. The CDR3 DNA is TGTGCCAGCAGTTTATCCGGACAGGGAGGCTATGGCTACACCTTC.

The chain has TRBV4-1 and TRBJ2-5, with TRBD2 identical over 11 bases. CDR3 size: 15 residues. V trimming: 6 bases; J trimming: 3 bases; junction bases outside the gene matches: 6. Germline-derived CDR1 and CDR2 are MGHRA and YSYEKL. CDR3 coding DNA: TGCGCCAGCAGTCCAGCACTAGCGGGGGAAGAGACCCAGTACTTC. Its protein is CASSPALAGEETQYF.

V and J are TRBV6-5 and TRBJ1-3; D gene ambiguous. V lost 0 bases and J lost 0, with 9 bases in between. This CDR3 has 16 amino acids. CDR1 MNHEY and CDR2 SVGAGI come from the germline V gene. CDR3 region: CASSYSSASSGNTIYF. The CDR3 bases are TGTGCCAGCAGTTACTCGAGCGCTAGCTCTGGAAACACCATATATTTT.

CDR3: CASSWGTGGSYEQYF. The DNA for the CDR3 is TGCGCCAGCAGCTGGGGGACAGGGGGCTCCTACGAGCAGTACTTC. The chain recombines TRBV5-1 with TRBJ2-7; 11 bases align to TRBD1. CDR3 length: 15 residues. V dropped 3 bases and J dropped 0; count of bases not matched to a gene: 2. The V gene's germline CDR1 is SGHRS and CDR2 YFSETQ.

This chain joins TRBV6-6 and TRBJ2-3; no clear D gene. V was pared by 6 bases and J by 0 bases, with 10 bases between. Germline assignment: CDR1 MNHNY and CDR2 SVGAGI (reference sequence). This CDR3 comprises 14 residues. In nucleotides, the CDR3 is TGTGCCAGCAGCTATATGGACAGCACAGATACGCAGTATTTT. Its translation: CASSYMDSTDTQYF.

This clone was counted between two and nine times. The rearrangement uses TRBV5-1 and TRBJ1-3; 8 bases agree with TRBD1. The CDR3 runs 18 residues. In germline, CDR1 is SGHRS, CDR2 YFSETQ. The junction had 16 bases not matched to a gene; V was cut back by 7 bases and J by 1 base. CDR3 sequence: CASAISPGQELSGNTIYF. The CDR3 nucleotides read TGCGCCAGCGCCATAAGTCCGGGACAGGAACTTTCTGGAAACACCATATATTTT.

Here the CDR3 reads CASSARYRGNTEAFF. The CDR3 DNA reads TGTGCCAGCAGCGCCCGTTACCGAGGGAACACTGAAGCTTTCTTT. The chain combines TRBV6-5 with TRBJ1-1; D is unclear. The CDR3 covers 15 residues. From germline, CDR1 is MNHEY and CDR2 SVGAGI. V lost 6 bases and J 1 base, leaving 15 bases between the germline ends.

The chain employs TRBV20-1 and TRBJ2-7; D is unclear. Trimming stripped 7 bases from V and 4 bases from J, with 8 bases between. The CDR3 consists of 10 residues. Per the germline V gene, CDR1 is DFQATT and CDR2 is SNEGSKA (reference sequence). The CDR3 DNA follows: TGCAGTGTCAAGAAGTACGAGCAGTACTTC. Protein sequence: CSVKKYEQYF.

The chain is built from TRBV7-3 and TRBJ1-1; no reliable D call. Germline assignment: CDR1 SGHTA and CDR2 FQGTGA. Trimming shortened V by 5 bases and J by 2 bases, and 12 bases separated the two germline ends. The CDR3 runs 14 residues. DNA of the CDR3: TGTGCCAGCAGCCCCGGGCTTTCAAACACTGAAGCTTTCTTT. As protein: CASSPGLSNTEAFF.

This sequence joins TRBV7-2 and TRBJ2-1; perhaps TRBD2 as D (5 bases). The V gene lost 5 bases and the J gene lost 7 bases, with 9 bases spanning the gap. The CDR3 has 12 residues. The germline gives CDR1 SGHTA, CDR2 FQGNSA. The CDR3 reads CASSTRVNEQFF. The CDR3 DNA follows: TGTGCCAGCAGCACTAGGGTAAATGAGCAGTTCTTC.

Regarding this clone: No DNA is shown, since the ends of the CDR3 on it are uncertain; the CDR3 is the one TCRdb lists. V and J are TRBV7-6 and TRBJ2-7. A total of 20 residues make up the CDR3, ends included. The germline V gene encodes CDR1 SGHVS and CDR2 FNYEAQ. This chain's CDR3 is CASSPRASSTSGRALKLEYF.

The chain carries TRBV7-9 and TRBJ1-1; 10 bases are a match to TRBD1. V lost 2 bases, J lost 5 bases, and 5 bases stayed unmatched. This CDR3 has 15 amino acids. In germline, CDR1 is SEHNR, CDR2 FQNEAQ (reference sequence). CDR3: CASSLRRTGGTEAFF. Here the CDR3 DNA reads TGTGCCAGCAGCTTAAGAAGGACAGGGGGGACTGAAGCTTTCTTT. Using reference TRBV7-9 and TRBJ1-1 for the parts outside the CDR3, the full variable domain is DTGVSQNPRHKITKRGQNVTFRCDPISEHNRLYWYRQTLGQGPEFLTYFQNEAQLEKSRLLSDRFSAERPKGSFSTLEIQRTEQGDSAMYLCASSLRRTGGTEAFFGQGTRLTVV.

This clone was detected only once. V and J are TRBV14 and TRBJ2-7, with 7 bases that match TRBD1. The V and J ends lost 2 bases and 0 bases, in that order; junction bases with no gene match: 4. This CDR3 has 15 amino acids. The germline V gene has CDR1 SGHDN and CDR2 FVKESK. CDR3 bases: TGTGCCAGCAGCCAAACGACAGGGCCCTCCTACGAGCAGTACTTC. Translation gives CASSQTTGPSYEQYF. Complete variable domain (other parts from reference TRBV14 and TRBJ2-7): EAGVTQFPSHSVIEKGQTVTLRCDPISGHDNLYWYRRVMGKEIKFLLHFVKESKQDESGMPNNRFLAERTGGTYSTLKVQPAELEDSGVYFCASSQTTGPSYEQYFGPGTRLTVT.

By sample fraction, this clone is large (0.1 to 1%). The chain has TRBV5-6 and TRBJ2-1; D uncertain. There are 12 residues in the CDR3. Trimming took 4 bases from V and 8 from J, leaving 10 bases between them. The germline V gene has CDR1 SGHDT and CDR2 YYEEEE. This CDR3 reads CASSLDQDEQFF. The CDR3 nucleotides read TGTGCCAGCAGCCTCGACCAGGATGAGCAGTTCTTC. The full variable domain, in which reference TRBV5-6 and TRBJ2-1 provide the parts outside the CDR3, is DAGVTQSPTHLIKTRGQQVTLRCSPKSGHDTVSWYQQALGQGPQFIFQYYEEEERQRGNFPDRFSGHQFPNYSSELNVNALLLGDSALYLCASSLDQDEQFFGPGTRLTVL.

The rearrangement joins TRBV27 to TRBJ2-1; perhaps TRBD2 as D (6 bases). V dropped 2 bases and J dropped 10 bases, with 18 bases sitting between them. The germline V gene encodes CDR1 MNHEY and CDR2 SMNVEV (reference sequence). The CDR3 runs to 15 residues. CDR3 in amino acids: CASSLLLEGGKEQFF. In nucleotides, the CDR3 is TGTGCCAGCAGTTTACTACTAGAGGGAGGTAAGGAGCAGTTCTTC.